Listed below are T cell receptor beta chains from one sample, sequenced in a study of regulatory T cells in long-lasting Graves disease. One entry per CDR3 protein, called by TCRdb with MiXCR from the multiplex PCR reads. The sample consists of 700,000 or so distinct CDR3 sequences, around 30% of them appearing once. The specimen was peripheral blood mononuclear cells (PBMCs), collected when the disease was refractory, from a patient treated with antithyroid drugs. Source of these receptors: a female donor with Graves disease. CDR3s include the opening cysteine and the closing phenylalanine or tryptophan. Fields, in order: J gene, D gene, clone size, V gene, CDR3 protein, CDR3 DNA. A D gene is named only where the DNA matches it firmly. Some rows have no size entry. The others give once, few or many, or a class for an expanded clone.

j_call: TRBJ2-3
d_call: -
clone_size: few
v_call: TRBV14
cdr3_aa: CASSRDLLLYDTQYF
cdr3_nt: TGTGCCAGCAGCCGAGACCTCCTGCTATACGATACGCAGTATTTT

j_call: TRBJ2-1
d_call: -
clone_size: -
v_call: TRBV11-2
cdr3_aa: CASSLVQPGATYNEQLF
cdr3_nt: TGTGCCAGCAGCTTAGTACAACCTGGGGCAACATACAATGAGCAGCTCTTC

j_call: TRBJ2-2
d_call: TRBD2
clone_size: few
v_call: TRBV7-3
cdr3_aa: CASSPQGLAGANTGELFF
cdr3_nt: TGTGCCAGCAGCCCCCAGGGACTAGCGGGGGCGAACACCGGGGAGCTGTTTTTT

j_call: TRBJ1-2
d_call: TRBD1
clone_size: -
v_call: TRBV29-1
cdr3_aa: CSVEDRSTGANYGYTF
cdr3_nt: TGCAGCGTTGAAGATCGTTCAACAGGGGCTAACTATGGCTACACCTTC

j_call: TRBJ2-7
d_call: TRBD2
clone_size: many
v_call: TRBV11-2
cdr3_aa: CASSPGASGFYEQYF
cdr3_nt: TGTGCCAGCAGCCCAGGGGCTAGCGGGTTCTACGAGCAGTACTTC

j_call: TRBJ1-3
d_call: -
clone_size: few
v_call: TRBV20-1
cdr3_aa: CSSKGVENTIYF
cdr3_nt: TGCAGTAGCAAAGGGGTGGAAAACACCATATATTTT

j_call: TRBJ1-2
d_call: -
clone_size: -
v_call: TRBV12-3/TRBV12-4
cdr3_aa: CASSPTLRLNYGYTF
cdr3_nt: TGTGCCAGCAGCCCCACTCTGAGGCTTAACTATGGCTACACCTTC

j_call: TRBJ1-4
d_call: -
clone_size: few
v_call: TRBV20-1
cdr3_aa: CSASGAGQPNEKLFF
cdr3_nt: TGCAGTGCCAGCGGCGCGGGACAACCTAATGAAAAACTGTTTTTT

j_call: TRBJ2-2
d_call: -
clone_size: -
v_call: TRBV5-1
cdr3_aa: CASSLEGQNTGELFF
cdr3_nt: TGCGCCAGCAGCTTGGAGGGACAGAACACCGGGGAGCTGTTTTTT

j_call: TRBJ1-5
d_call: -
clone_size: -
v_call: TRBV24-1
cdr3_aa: CATSDLKRGNQPQHF
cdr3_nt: TGTGCCACCAGTGATTTGAAGAGGGGCAATCAGCCCCAGCATTTT